The clone carrying this TCR delta chain was seen ten or more times. Antigen specificity is unknown. The same CDR3 arises from other DNA sequences in this sample as well. These data originate in a study of γδ T cells in repeated Plasmodium falciparum infection. Across the whole study: The natural-infection arm compared Malian children under seasonal malaria with matched Australian children. Donors had four controlled P. falciparum NF54 infections over roughly 610 days. Study-level points and caveats: Vgamma9/Vdelta2+ repertoires stayed stably polyclonal over time and infection. In Vdelta2-negative, largely Vdelta1+, gammadelta repertoires, repeated controlled infections appeared to drive clonal selection waves.

TCRdb re-called the multiplex PCR reads via CATT. The sample yields some 100,000 delta-chain clones, more than 1.4% seen once. Flow sorting of PBMC yielded separate Vgamma9/Vdelta2+ and Vdelta2-negative gammadelta T cell populations for bulk repertoire analysis. The CDR3 runs 18 residues. Germline CDR1 GEAIGNYY, CDR2 EKD. Trimming took off 2 bases at V and 4 bases at J, with 25 bases between the two ends. Specimen: gamma-delta T cells from blood. This chain connects TRDV2 to TRDJ1, with D perhaps TRDD3 (6 bases). The source of this sequence is a pool of human donors (malaria-infected and uninfected, not separated). The CDR3 reads CACDIVGGGPGVSDKLIF. As DNA, the CDR3 is TGTGCCTGTGACATTGTTGGTGGGGGCCCAGGAGTGAGCGATAAACTCATCTTT.